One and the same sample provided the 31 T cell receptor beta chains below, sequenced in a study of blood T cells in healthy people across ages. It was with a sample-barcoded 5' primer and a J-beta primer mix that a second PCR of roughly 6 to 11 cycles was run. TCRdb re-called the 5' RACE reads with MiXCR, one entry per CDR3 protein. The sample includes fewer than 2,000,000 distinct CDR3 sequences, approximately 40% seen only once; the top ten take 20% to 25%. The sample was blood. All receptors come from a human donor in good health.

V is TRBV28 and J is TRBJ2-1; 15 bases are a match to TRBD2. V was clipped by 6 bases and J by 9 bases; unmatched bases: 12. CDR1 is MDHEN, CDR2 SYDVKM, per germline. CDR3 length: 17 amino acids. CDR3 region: CASRRGLAGGLDFEQFF. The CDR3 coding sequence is TGTGCCAGCAGAAGAGGACTAGCGGGGGGGCTTGATTTTGAGCAGTTCTTC.

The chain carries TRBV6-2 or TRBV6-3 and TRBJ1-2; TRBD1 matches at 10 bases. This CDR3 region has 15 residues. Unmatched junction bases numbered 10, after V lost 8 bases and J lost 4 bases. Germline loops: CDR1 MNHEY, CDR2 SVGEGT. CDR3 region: CASSSPGQGIYGYTF. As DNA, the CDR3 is TGTGCCAGCTCTTCCCCGGGACAGGGGATCTATGGCTACACCTTC.

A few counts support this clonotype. The CDR3 DNA sequence: TGTGCCAGCAGTTTGCTTCCCGGGACTAAGTCTCGTGATGAGCAGTTCTTC. Translation gives CASSLLPGTKSRDEQFF. The chain couples TRBV27 to TRBJ2-1; the match to TRBD2 covers 7 bases. The ends lost 3 bases at V and 8 bases at J; junction bases unmatched: 16. Germline V gene data show CDR1 as MNHEY and CDR2 as SMNVEV (reference sequence). The CDR3 sequence is 17 residues long.

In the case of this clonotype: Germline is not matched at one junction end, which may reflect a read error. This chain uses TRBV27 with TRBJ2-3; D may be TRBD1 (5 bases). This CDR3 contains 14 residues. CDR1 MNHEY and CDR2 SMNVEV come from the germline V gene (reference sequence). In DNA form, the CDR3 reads TGTGCCAGCAGTTCAGGAGTTAACACAGGTACGCAGTATTTT. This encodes CASSSGVNTGTQYF.

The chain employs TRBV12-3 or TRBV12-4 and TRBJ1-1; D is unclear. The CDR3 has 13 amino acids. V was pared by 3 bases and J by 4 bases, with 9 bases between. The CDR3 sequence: CASSFLALTEAFF. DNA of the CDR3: TGTGCCAGCAGTTTCTTGGCCCTCACTGAAGCTTTCTTT.

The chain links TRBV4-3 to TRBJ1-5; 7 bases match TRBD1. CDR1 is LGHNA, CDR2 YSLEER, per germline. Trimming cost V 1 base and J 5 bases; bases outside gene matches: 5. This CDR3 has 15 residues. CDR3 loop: CASSQGGTEHQPQHF. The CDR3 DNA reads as TGCGCCAGCAGCCAAGGAGGGACAGAACATCAGCCCCAGCATTTT.

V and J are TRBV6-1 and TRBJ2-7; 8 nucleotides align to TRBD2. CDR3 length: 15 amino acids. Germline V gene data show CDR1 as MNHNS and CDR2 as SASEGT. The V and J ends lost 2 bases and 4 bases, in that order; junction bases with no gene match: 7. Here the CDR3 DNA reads TGTGCCAGCAGTGAATACTTAGCGGGGCTTTACGAGCAGTACTTC. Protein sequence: CASSEYLAGLYEQYF.

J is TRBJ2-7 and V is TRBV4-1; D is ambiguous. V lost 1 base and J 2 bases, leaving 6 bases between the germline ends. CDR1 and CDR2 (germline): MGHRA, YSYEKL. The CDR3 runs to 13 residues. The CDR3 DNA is TGCGCCAGCAGCCAAGCGGCAACCTACGAGCAGTACTTC. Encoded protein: CASSQAATYEQYF.

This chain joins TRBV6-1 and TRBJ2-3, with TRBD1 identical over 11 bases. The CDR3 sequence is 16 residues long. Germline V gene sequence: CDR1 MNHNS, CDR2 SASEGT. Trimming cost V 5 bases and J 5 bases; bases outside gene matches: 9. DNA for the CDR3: TGTGCCAGCAGTCGAATACCGGGACAGGGGGTAGATACGCAGTATTTT. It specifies CASSRIPGQGVDTQYF.

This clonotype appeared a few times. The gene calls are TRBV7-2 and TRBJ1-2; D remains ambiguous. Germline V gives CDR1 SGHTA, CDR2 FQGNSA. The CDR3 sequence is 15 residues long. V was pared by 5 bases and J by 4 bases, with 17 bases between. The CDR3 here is CASSPKTEAGYGYTF. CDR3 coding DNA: TGTGCCAGCAGCCCGAAGACCGAAGCGGGCTATGGCTACACCTTC.

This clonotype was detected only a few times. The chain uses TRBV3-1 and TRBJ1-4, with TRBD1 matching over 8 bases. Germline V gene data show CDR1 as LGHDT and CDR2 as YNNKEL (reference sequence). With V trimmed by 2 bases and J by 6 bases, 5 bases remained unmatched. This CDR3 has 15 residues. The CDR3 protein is CASSQSGTGDEKLFF. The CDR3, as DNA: TGTGCCAGCAGCCAATCAGGGACAGGAGATGAAAAACTGTTTTTT.

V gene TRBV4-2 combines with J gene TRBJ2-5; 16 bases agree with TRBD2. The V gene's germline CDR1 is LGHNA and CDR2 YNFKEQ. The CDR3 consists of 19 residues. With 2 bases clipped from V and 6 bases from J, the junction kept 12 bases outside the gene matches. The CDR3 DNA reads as TGTGCCAGCAGCCAAAACTTAGGGACTAGCGGGGGGGTCGTAAAGACCCAGTACTTC. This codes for CASSQNLGTSGGVVKTQYF.

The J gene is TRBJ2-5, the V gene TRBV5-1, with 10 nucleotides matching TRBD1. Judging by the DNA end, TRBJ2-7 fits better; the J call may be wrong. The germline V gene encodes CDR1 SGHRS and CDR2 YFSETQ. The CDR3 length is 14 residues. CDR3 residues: CASSDGQGEDEQYF. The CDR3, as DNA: TGCGCCAGCAGCGACGGACAGGGGGAAGACGAGCAGTACTTC.

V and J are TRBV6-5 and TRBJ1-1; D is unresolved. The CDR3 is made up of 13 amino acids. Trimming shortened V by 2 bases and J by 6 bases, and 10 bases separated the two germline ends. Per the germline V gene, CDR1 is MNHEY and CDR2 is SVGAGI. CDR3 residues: CASSYLISAEAFF. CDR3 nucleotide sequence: TGTGCCAGCAGTTACCTCATCAGCGCTGAAGCTTTCTTT.

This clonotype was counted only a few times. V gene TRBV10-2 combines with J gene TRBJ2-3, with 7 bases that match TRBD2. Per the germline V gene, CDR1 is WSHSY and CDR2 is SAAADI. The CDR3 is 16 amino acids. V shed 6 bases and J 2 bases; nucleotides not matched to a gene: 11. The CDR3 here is CASRDLGGIYTDTQYF. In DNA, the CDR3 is TGCGCCAGCAGGGACTTGGGGGGGATTTACACAGATACGCAGTATTTT.

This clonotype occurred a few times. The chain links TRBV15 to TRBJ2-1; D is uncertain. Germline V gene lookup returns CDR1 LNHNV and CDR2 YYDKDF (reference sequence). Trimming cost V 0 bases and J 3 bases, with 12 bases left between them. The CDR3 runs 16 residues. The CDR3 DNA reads TGTGCCACCAGCAGAGACTCCTCCCCAGGCTACAATGAGCAGTTCTTC. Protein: CATSRDSSPGYNEQFF.

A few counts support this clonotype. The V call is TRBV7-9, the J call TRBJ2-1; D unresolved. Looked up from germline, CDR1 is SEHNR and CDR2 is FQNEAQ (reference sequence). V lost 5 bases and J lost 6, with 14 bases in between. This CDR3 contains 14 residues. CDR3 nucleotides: TGTGCCAGCAGCCCAAGGATCTCCGGCAATGAGCAGTTCTTC. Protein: CASSPRISGNEQFF.

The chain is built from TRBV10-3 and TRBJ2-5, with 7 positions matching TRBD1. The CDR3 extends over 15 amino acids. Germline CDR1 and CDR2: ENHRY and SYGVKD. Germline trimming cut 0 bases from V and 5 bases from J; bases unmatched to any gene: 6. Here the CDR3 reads CAISESLQQGETQYF. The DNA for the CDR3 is TGTGCCATCAGTGAGTCTTTACAACAGGGGGAGACCCAGTACTTC.

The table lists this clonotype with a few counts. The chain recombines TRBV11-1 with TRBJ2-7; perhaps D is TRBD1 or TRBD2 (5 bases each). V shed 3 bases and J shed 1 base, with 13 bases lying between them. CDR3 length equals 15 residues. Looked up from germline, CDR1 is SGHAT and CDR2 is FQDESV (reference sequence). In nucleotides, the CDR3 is TGTGCCAGCAGCTTCGGTCGGGGCAGTTCCTACGAGCAGTACTTC. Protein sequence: CASSFGRGSSYEQYF. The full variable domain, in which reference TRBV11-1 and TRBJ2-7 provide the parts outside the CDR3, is EAEVAQSPRYKITEKSQAVAFWCDPISGHATLYWYRQILGQGPELLVQFQDESVVDDSQLPKDRFSAERLKGVDSTLKIQPAELGDSAMYLCASSFGRGSSYEQYFGPGTRLTVT.

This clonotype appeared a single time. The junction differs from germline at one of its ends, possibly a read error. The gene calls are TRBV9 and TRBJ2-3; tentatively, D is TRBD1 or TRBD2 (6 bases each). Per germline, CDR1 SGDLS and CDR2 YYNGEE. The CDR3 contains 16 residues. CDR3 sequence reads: CASNVVGGQSTDTQYF. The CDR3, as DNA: TGTGCCAGCAACGTAGTAGGGGGGCAGAGCACAGATACGCAGTATTTT.

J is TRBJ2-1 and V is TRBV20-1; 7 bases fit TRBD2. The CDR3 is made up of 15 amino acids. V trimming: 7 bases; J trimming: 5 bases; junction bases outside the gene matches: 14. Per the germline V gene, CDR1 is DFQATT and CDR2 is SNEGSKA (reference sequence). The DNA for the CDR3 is TGCAGTGTTACGCCCCGGGGGGAATGGAACAATGAGCAGTTCTTC. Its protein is CSVTPRGEWNNEQFF.

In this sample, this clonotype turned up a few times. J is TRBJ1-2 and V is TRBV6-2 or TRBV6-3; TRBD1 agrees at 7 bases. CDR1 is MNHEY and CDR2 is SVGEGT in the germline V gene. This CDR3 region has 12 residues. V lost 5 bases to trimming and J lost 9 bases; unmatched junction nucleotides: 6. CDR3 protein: CASSRTGWSYTF. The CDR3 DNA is TGTGCCAGCAGTCGGACAGGATGGAGCTACACCTTC.

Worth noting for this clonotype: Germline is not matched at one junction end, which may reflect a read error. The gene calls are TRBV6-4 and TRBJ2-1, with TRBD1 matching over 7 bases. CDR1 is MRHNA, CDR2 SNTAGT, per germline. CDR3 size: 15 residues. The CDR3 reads CAQKRRQGYYNKQFF. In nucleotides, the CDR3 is TGTGCCCAGAAAAGGCGACAGGGCTATTACAATAAGCAGTTCTTC.

DNA for the CDR3: TGCAGCGTGGACAGCGGAGGCACTGAAGCTTTCTTT. This codes for CSVDSGGTEAFF. The V gene is TRBV29-1, the J gene TRBJ1-1; a possible D gene is TRBD1 (6 bases). Trimming pared 6 bases from V and 4 bases from J, leaving 12 bases between. The CDR3 is 12 residues long. Looked up from germline, CDR1 is SQVTM and CDR2 is ANQGSEA.

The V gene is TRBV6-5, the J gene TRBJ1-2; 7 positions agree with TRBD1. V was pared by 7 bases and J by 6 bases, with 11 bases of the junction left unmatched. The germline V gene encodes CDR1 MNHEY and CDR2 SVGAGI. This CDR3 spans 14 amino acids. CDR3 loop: CASMEGGQVNGYTF. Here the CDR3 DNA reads TGTGCCAGCATGGAGGGAGGACAGGTCAATGGCTACACCTTC.

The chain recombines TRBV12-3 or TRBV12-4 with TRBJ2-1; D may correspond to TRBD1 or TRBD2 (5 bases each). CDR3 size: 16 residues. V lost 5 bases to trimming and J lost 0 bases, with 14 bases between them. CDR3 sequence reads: CASSGRTDSSYNEQFF. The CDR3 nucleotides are TGTGCCAGCAGTGGGAGAACCGACAGCTCCTACAATGAGCAGTTCTTC.

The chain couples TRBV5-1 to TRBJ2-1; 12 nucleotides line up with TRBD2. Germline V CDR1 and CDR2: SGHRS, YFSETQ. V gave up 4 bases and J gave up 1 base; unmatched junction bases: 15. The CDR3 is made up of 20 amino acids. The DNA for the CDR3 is TGCGCCAGCAGCCAAAGGGGACGGCTAGCGGGGGGGTCTTCCTACAATGAGCAGTTCTTC. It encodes CASSQRGRLAGGSSYNEQFF.

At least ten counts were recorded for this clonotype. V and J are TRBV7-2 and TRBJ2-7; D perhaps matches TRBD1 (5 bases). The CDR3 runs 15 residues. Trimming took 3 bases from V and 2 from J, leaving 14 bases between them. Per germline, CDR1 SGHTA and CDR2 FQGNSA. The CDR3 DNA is TGTGCCAGCAGCTTTAGTCATGGGGCCGCCTACGAGCAGTACTTC. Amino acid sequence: CASSFSHGAAYEQYF. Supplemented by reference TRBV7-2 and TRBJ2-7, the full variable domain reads GAGVSQSPSNKVTEKGKDVELRCDPISGHTALYWYRQSLGQGLEFLIYFQGNSAPDKSGLPSDRFSAERTGGSVSTLTIQRTQQEDSAVYLCASSFSHGAAYEQYFGPGTRLTVT.

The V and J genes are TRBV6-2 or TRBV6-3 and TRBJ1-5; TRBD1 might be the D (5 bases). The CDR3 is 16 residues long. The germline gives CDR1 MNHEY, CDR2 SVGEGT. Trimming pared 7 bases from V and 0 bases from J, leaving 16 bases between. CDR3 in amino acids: CASTPRVGDSNQPQHF. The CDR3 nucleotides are TGTGCCAGCACCCCCAGGGTGGGGGATAGCAATCAGCCCCAGCATTTT.

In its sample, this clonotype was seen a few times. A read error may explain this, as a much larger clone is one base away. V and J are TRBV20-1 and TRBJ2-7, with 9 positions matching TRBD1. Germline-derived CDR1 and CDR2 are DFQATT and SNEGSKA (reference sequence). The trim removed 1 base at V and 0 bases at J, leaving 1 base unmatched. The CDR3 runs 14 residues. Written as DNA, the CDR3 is TGCAGTGCTAGAGGGGACAGGGCCTCCTACGAGCAGTACTTC. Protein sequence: CSARGDRASYEQYF.

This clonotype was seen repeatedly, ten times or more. In nucleotides, the CDR3 is TGCGCCAGCAGCCTCACAGGGGGATTCGAGCAGTACTTC. Its translation is CASSLTGGFEQYF. V gene TRBV5-1 combines with J gene TRBJ2-7; 8 bases fit TRBD1. Germline CDR1 is SGHRS and CDR2 is YFSETQ. This CDR3 is built from 13 residues. V lost 4 bases, J lost 6 bases, and 6 bases stayed unmatched.